Listed below are T cell receptor beta chains from one sample, sequenced in a study of Graves' ophthalmopathy and Graves' hyperthyroidism. A single record per CDR3 protein comes from TCRdb applying MiXCR to the multiplex PCR reads. The sample lists around 1.1 million distinct CDR3 sequences, roughly 35% seen once, with over 8.5% in the top ten. Material: peripheral blood or thyroid tissue (not recorded which). Source of these receptors: an adult man with Graves' hyperthyroidism. Both conserved end residues are part of each CDR3. The order of the fields is D gene, J gene, V gene, clone size, CDR3 protein, CDR3 DNA. D genes are given only for firm matches. For some rows the clone size is stated as once, few or many, or as a class when expanded; others skip it.

TRBD1 TRBJ2-5 TRBV5-4 - CASSLGGTGAGGLETQYF TGTGCCAGCAGCTTGGGGGGGACCGGGGCAGGGGGTTTGGAGACCCAGTACTTC
- TRBJ1-5 TRBV6-5 - CASSEDGENQPQRF TGTGCCAGCAGTGAAGACGGGGAAAATCAGCCCCAGCGTTTT
- TRBJ1-5 TRBV6-2/TRBV6-3 - CASSSLGQHRNQPQHF TGTGCCAGCAGTTCCCTAGGACAGCATCGCAATCAGCCCCAGCATTTT
- TRBJ1-4 TRBV7-2 - CASSFVSRTADSEKLFF TGTGCCAGCAGCTTCGTTTCCCGGACAGCAGATAGTGAAAAACTGTTTTTT
TRBD1 TRBJ2-7 TRBV5-5 many CASSRRDREQYF TGTGCCAGCAGCCGAAGGGACAGGGAGCAGTACTTC
TRBD1 TRBJ1-6 TRBV6-5 - CASSPGTDSPIHF TGTGCCAGCAGTCCTGGGACAGATTCACCCATCCACTTT
TRBD1 TRBJ1-5 TRBV19 - CASRTGTGGPGQPQHF TGTGCCAGTCGGACCGGGACAGGGGGTCCGGGTCAGCCCCAGCATTTT
TRBD1 TRBJ2-7 TRBV7-2 - CASSFLGTGDYEQYF TGTGCCAGCAGCTTCCTCGGGACAGGCGACTACGAGCAGTACTTC
- TRBJ2-7 TRBV6-5 - CASSELPRTSYEQYF TGTGCCAGCAGTGAACTTCCGCGCACCTCCTACGAGCAGTACTTC
TRBD1 TRBJ1-5 TRBV7-8 few CASSFSQGIDQPQHF TGTGCCAGCAGCTTTTCACAGGGGATAGATCAGCCCCAGCATTTT
TRBD2 TRBJ2-7 TRBV28 - CASNGRGDWFEQYF TGTGCCAGCAACGGGCGGGGGGACTGGTTCGAGCAGTACTTC
- TRBJ1-1 TRBV24-1 - CATSERGVNTEAFF TGTGCCACCAGCGAAAGAGGGGTGAACACTGAAGCTTTCTTT
- TRBJ2-6 TRBV5-8 - CASSSYRVPGANVLTF TGTGCCAGCAGCTCCTACAGGGTTCCTGGGGCCAACGTCCTGACTTTC
- TRBJ1-4 TRBV5-4 - CASSPSSGVGEKLFF TGTGCCAGCAGCCCATCTAGCGGGGTCGGTGAAAAACTGTTTTTT
- TRBJ2-7 TRBV20-1 many CSARYETYEQYF TGCAGTGCTAGATACGAGACCTACGAGCAGTACTTC
TRBD1 TRBJ2-7 TRBV5-5 - CASSLVWDRTFYEQYF TGTGCCAGCAGCTTGGTATGGGACAGAACCTTCTACGAGCAGTACTTC
- TRBJ2-5 TRBV10-3 - CAISRDDSQPQYF TGTGCCATCAGCCGCGATGACAGTCAGCCCCAGTACTTC
- TRBJ2-6 TRBV14 few CASSQGSSSGANVLTF TGTGCCAGCAGCCAGGGGTCGAGCTCTGGGGCCAACGTCCTGACTTTC
TRBD1 TRBJ2-2 TRBV5-1 few CASSQQGVTGELFF TGCGCCAGCAGCCAGCAGGGGGTCACCGGGGAGCTGTTTTTT
TRBD1 TRBJ2-7 TRBV6-2/TRBV6-3 - CASNRRTGTLEQYF TGTGCCAGTAACCGTCGGACAGGCACTCTCGAGCAGTACTTC
TRBD1 TRBJ2-7 TRBV9 few CASSETGFSYEQYF TGTGCCAGCAGCGAGACAGGGTTCTCCTACGAGCAGTACTTC
- TRBJ2-6 TRBV6-5 many CASSSASVGANVLTF TGTGCCAGCAGTTCGGCCAGTGTCGGGGCCAACGTCCTGACTTTC
TRBD2 TRBJ2-7 TRBV7-9 - CASSPAGLAGIYEQYF TGTGCCAGCAGCCCGGCAGGACTAGCGGGAATTTACGAGCAGTACTTC
- TRBJ1-1 TRBV6-2/TRBV6-3 few CASSYSAVEMNTEAFF TGTGCCAGCAGTTACTCGGCAGTCGAGATGAACACTGAAGCTTTCTTT
- TRBJ1-6 TRBV10-3 - CAISEFQNNSPLHF TGTGCCATCAGTGAGTTCCAGAATAATTCACCCCTCCACTTT
TRBD2 TRBJ2-7 TRBV20-1 many CSGTSGLEQYF TGCAGTGGGACTAGCGGCCTCGAGCAGTACTTC
TRBD2 TRBJ2-5 TRBV7-2 many CASSRLAGETQYF TGTGCCAGCAGCCGACTAGCGGGAGAGACCCAGTACTTC
- TRBJ1-4 TRBV20-1 - CSASRDEKLFF TGCAGTGCGTCCCGGGATGAAAAACTGTTTTTT
- TRBJ1-3 TRBV12-3/TRBV12-4 many CASSLGQALNTIYF TGTGCCAGCAGTTTGGGGCAGGCCTTAAACACCATATATTTT
TRBD1 TRBJ1-5 TRBV20-1 many CSATRGPTGGQPQHF TGCAGTGCTACTCGGGGCCCGACAGGGGGTCAGCCCCAGCATTTT
TRBD1 TRBJ1-3 TRBV6-5 - CASSYSGRGLGNTIYF TGTGCCAGCAGTTACTCGGGCAGGGGGCTTGGAAACACCATATATTTT
TRBD1 TRBJ2-2 TRBV5-5 - CASSQPTGGTGELFF TGTGCCAGCAGCCAACCCACAGGGGGCACCGGGGAGCTGTTTTTT
- TRBJ2-7 TRBV7-2 many CASSQSVGQNYEQYF TGTGCCAGCAGCCAATCAGTCGGCCAGAACTACGAGCAGTACTTC
- TRBJ1-5 TRBV19 - CASRWTNQPQHF TGTGCTAGCCGGTGGACCAATCAGCCCCAGCATTTT
- TRBJ2-7 TRBV3-1 few CASSHGLFDSYEQYF TGTGCCAGCAGCCACGGTTTATTTGACTCCTACGAGCAGTACTTC
- TRBJ2-5 TRBV6-4 - CASSEGSNQPQYF TGTGCCAGCAGTGAGGGGAGCAATCAGCCCCAGTACTTC
- TRBJ1-5 TRBV10-3 few CAISQGINQPQHF TGTGCCATCAGCCAGGGAATCAATCAGCCCCAGCATTTT
TRBD1 TRBJ1-3 TRBV10-3 many CAISKDPPGQGAVDGNTIYF TGTGCCATCAGTAAAGATCCGCCGGGACAGGGGGCGGTGGATGGAAACACCATATATTTT
- TRBJ1-3 TRBV30 few CAWSEGRGNTIYF TGTGCCTGGAGTGAAGGCAGAGGGAACACCATATATTTT
- TRBJ1-6 TRBV10-3 - CAISDSGVNSPLHF TGTGCCATCAGTGATTCCGGGGTAAATTCACCCCTCCACTTT
TRBD1 TRBJ2-7 TRBV10-2 - CARSEGTGAYEQYF TGCGCCAGGTCGGAGGGGACAGGGGCGTACGAGCAGTACTTC
- TRBJ2-5 TRBV6-5 many CASSRTEKETQYF TGTGCCAGCAGTCGGACTGAGAAAGAGACCCAGTACTTC
TRBD2 TRBJ2-7 TRBV7-2 few CASSLGGGGVGEQYF TGTGCCAGCAGCTTAGGGGGGGGGGGAGTGGGCGAGCAGTACTTC
- TRBJ1-5 TRBV7-8 - CASSLSRDSNQPQHF TGTGCCAGCAGCTTAAGCCGGGATAGCAATCAGCCCCAGCATTTT
- TRBJ1-5 TRBV19 many CASSIGGVLWSNQPQHF TGTGCCAGTAGTATAGGGGGCGTCCTTTGGAGCAATCAGCCCCAGCATTTT
- TRBJ2-3 TRBV7-2 many CASSSVGSTDTQYF TGTGCCAGCAGCTCGGTGGGTAGCACAGATACGCAGTATTTT
- TRBJ1-5 TRBV20-1 - CSASPPGRQFQPQHF TGCAGTGCTAGCCCCCCCGGTCGCCAGTTTCAGCCCCAGCATTTT